This T cell receptor beta chain is drawn from a study of blood T cell repertoires in COVID-19. Study background: Material from acute and convalescent COVID-19 was sourced from the United States, Italy and Spain. PBMCs, B-cell-depleted T cells, or T cells were the source of the cDNA or gDNA that made up the material.

Authors' analysis steps: Scientists estimated how many nucleated cells there were by amplifying reference gene primers. Libraries were prepared by immunoSEQ multiplex PCR; TCRdb keeps only in-frame clonotypes and omits some of them. The D gene and trimming were derived from the DNA, and the V and J assignments and clone size from that table. In the table there are over 65,000 clones, over 75% of which are singletons. Germline trimming cut 1 base from V and 3 bases from J; bases unmatched to any gene: 5. The CDR3 is 16 residues long. The germline V gene has CDR1 SEHNR and CDR2 FQNEAQ (reference sequence).

The sample comprised peripheral blood. This clonotype was obtained from a woman in her fifties or sixties with acute or convalescent COVID-19. This chain connects TRBV7-9 to TRBJ2-1; 8 nucleotides line up with TRBD1. The CDR3 nucleotides read TGTGCCAGCAGCTTAGAAGGGACAGGTTTCTACAATGAGCAGTTCTTC. Amino acids: CASSLEGTGFYNEQFF.